Shown below are 3 T cell receptor beta chains from a single sample sequenced in a study of T cells in women clearing cervical HPV infection. Sequenced by immunoSEQ multiplex PCR; TCRdb stores in-frame clones only, minus some. In all, the sample yields 36,000 or so clones. Sequenced: blood buffy coat. The receptors stem from a woman between 18 and 70 years old with a cervical HPV16 infection that either progressed to CIN3+ or cleared (not recorded which).

About this clone: The CDR3 goes on 3 residues after the read ends, and that part is filled in from the germline J gene. This chain connects TRBV10-3 to TRBJ2-3, with D possibly being TRBD2 (7 bases). V was shortened by 3 bases and J by 8 bases, with 15 bases between the two germline ends. Germline CDR1 reads ENHRY; CDR2 reads SYGVKD. There are 14 residues in the CDR3. The CDR3 loop is CAISESGGAGTQYF. The sequenced part of the CDR3 DNA is TGTGCCATCAGTGAAAGTGGGGGGGCGGGTACG.

With regard to this clone: The read ends 3 residues before the CDR3 terminus; that terminus is restored from the germline J gene. The chain carries TRBV7-9 and TRBJ2-4; weak D call: TRBD1 (5 bases). Trimming shortened V by 4 bases and J by 2 bases, and 12 bases separated the two germline ends. This CDR3 spans 15 amino acids. Germline V CDR1 and CDR2: SEHNR, FQNEAQ (reference sequence). The sequenced CDR3 bases are TGTGCCAGCAGCTCACTCGACAGTTCCAAAAACATT. As protein: CASSSLDSSKNI. The whole CDR3 sequence reads CASSSLDSSKNIQYF.

A note on this clone: The CDR3 is cut off 3 residues early in the read; its end comes from the germline J gene. The J gene is TRBJ2-4, the V gene TRBV20-1; TRBD1 is a possible D gene (6 bases). This CDR3 contains 13 residues. CDR1 and CDR2 from the germline V gene are DFQATT and SNEGSKA (reference sequence). CDR3 DNA, as far as it was read: TGCAGTGCGAAAAAGGGACACCAAGAGACT. Protein: CSAKKGHQET. The whole CDR3 is CSAKKGHQETQYF.